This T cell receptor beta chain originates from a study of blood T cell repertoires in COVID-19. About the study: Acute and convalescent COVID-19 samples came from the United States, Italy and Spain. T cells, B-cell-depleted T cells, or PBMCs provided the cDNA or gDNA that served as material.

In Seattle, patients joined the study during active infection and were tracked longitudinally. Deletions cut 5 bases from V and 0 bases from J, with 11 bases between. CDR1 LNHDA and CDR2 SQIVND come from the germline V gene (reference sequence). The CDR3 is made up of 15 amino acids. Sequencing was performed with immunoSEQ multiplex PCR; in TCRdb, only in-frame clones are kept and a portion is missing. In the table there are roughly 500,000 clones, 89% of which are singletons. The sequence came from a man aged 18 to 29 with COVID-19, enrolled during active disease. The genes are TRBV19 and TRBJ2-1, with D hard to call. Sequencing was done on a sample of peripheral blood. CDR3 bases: TGTGCCAGTAGTGGGCAGAAGAGCTCCTACAATGAGCAGTTCTTC. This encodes CASSGQKSSYNEQFF.